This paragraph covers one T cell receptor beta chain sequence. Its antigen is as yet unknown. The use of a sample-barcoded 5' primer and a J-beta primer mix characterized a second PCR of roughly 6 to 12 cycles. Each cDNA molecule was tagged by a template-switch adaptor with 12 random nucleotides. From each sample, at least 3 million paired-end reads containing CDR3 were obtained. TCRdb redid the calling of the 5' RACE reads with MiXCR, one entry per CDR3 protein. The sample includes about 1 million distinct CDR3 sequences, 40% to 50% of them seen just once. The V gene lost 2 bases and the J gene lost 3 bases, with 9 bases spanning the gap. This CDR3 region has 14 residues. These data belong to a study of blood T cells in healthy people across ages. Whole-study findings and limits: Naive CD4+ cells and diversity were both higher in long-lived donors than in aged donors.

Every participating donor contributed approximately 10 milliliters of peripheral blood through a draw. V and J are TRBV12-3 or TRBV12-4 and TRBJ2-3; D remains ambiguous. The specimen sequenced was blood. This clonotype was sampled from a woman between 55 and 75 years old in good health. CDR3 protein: CASSLIERTDTQYF. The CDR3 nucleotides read TGTGCCAGCAGTTTAATCGAGAGGACAGATACGCAGTATTTT.